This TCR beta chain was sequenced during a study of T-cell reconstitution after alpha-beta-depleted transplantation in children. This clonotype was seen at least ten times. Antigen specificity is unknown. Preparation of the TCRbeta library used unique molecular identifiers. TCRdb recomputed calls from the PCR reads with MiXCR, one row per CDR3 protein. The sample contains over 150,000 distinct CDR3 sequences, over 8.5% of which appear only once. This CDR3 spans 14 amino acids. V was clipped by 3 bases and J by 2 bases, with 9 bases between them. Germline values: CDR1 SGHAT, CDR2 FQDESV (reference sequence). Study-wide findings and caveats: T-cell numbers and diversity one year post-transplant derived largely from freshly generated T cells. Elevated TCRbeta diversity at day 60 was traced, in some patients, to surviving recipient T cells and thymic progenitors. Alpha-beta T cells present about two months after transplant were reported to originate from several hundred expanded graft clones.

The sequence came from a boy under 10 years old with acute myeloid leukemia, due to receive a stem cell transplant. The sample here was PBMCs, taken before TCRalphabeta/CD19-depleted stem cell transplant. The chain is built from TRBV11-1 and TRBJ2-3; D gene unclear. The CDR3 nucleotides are TGTGCCAGCAGCTTCGGGCCGACCACAGATACGCAGTATTTT. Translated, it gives CASSFGPTTDTQYF.